This entry lists 19 T cell receptor beta chains sequenced from one sample in a study of blood T cell repertoires in COVID-19. Clones were read by immunoSEQ multiplex PCR, and TCRdb kept only the in-frame ones, dropping some. Here the sample spans over 60,000 clones, roughly 90% being singletons. The sequencing input was peripheral blood. The receptors come from a woman older than 75 with active or convalescent COVID-19.

The rearrangement uses TRBV10-2 and TRBJ2-1; 8 bases fit TRBD2. V was pared by 7 bases and J by 0 bases, with 8 bases of the junction left unmatched. The CDR3 length is 16 residues. Germline CDR1 reads WSHSY; CDR2 reads SAAADI. The CDR3, as DNA: TGCGCCAGCAACCCACTAGCGGAAAGCTCCTACAATGAGCAGTTCTTC. Translated, it gives CASNPLAESSYNEQFF.

The V call is TRBV9, the J call TRBJ2-1; unclear D gene. The CDR3 runs 12 residues. Looked up from germline, CDR1 is SGDLS and CDR2 is YYNGEE. Trimming left V 8 bases short and J 4 bases short, with 10 bases between. Here the CDR3 reads CARASPYNEQFF. The CDR3 DNA sequence: TGTGCCAGAGCCTCCCCTTACAATGAGCAGTTCTTC.

This chain connects TRBV6-2 or TRBV6-3 to TRBJ1-1; maybe TRBD1 (5 bases). The germline V gene has CDR1 MNHEY and CDR2 SVGEGT. V was shortened by 4 bases and J by 6 bases, with 15 bases between the two germline ends. The CDR3 covers 14 residues. CDR3 sequence: CASSSATASSEAFF. The CDR3, as DNA: TGTGCCAGCAGTTCGGCGACAGCGTCATCTGAAGCTTTCTTT.

The gene calls are TRBV7-2 and TRBJ1-1; D gene unclear. V was pared by 5 bases and J by 8 bases, with 12 bases between. There are 12 residues in the CDR3. Per the germline V gene, CDR1 is SGHTA and CDR2 is FQGNSA. CDR3 nucleotides: TGTGCCAGCAGCGGCCAGGCGGGGGAAGCTTTCTTT. It translates to CASSGQAGEAFF. The entire variable domain, with the rest obtained from reference TRBV7-2 and TRBJ1-1, is as follows: GAGVSQSPSNKVTEKGKDVELRCDPISGHTALYWYRQSLGQGLEFLIYFQGNSAPDKSGLPSDRFSAERTGGSVSTLTIQRTQQEDSAVYLCASSGQAGEAFFGQGTRLTVV.

The V gene is TRBV3-1 (or the pseudogene TRBV3-2), the J gene TRBJ2-7; TRBD2 matches 7 bases. Germline assignment: CDR1 LGHDT and CDR2 YNNKEL (reference sequence). The ends lost 1 base at V and 3 bases at J; junction bases unmatched: 6. CDR3 length: 15 amino acids. CDR3 bases: TGTGCCAGCAGCCAAGCCAGCGGGGAAGGCTACGAGCAGTACTTC. Translation: CASSQASGEGYEQYF.

CDR3 in DNA: TGTGCCAGCAGCTTTAGGGCCCCTCTGGGGACTGGAGAGACCCAGTACTTC. Protein product: CASSFRAPLGTGETQYF. The chain is built from TRBV7-9 and TRBJ2-5, with D possibly TRBD2 on 6 matching bases. The ends were cut back, 3 bases at V and 4 bases at J, with 21 bases in the middle. The CDR3 is made up of 17 amino acids. From germline, CDR1 is SEHNR and CDR2 FQNEAQ (reference sequence).

V and J are TRBV7-9 and TRBJ2-7; possibly TRBD1 for D (6 bases). Germline CDR1 and CDR2: SEHNR and FQNEAQ (reference sequence). Trimming took 3 bases from V and 3 from J, leaving 15 bases between them. The CDR3 is 15 amino acids. CDR3 residues: CASSFPVTGHYEQYF. The CDR3 nucleotides are TGTGCCAGCAGCTTCCCGGTGACAGGCCACTACGAGCAGTACTTC.

The CDR3 region has the DNA TGTGCCAGCAGTTACTCAGTGTATCAGGGGAACACTGAAGCTTTCTTT. It translates to CASSYSVYQGNTEAFF. The chain has TRBV6-5 and TRBJ1-1, with D possibly being TRBD1 (5 bases). From germline, CDR1 is MNHEY and CDR2 SVGAGI. V lost 0 bases, J lost 1 base, and 12 bases lay in between. The CDR3 has 16 amino acids.

The chain uses TRBV4-3 and TRBJ1-1; D remains ambiguous. The germline V gene encodes CDR1 LGHNA and CDR2 YSLEER. V was shortened by 3 bases and J by 0 bases, with 11 bases between the two germline ends. The CDR3 loop spans 15 amino acids. The CDR3 DNA reads TGCGCCAGCAGCCACCGACACAGCATGAACACTGAAGCTTTCTTT. Protein product: CASSHRHSMNTEAFF.

J is TRBJ1-5 and V is TRBV6-1, with D possibly matching TRBD1 (6 bases). The V end was cut by 4 bases, the J end by 2 bases, with 18 bases between. Germline V gives CDR1 MNHNS, CDR2 SASEGT. The CDR3 runs 17 residues. The CDR3 sequence: CASSVPYYRAGNQPQHF. In nucleotides, the CDR3 is TGTGCCAGCAGTGTTCCCTACTACAGGGCCGGCAATCAGCCCCAGCATTTT.

The rearrangement joins TRBV5-1 to TRBJ1-2; D might be TRBD1 (6 bases). The CDR3 has 15 amino acids. Between the trimmed V and J ends, which lost 4 bases and 4 bases, there was a span of 17 bases. Germline V gene lookup returns CDR1 SGHRS and CDR2 YFSETQ. DNA for the CDR3: TGCGCCAGCAGCCCAACAGGGCTGGGGAGCTATGGCTACACCTTC. Its protein is CASSPTGLGSYGYTF.

J is TRBJ2-1 and V is TRBV7-9, with D possibly being TRBD2 (6 bases). Between the trimmed V and J ends, which lost 5 bases and 8 bases, there was a span of 19 bases. Germline values: CDR1 SEHNR, CDR2 FQNEAQ (reference sequence). The CDR3 totals 15 residues. CDR3 amino acids: CASSPQPAGRDEQFF. The DNA of the CDR3 is TGTGCCAGCAGCCCACAGCCAGCGGGCAGAGATGAGCAGTTCTTC.

This chain uses TRBV4-1 with TRBJ2-2; 8 bases fit TRBD1. J lost 0 bases, V lost 8 bases, and 11 bases had no gene match. CDR1 and CDR2 (germline): MGHRA, YSYEKL. The CDR3 loop spans 17 amino acids. In nucleotides, the CDR3 is TGCGCCAGCGGAGACGAGGACAGGGCGACGAACACCGGGGAGCTGTTTTTT. This codes for CASGDEDRATNTGELFF.

The chain carries TRBV19 and TRBJ1-1; 7 positions agree with TRBD1. CDR1 is LNHDA, CDR2 SQIVND, per germline (reference sequence). This CDR3 region has 17 residues. V shed 0 bases, J shed 12 bases, and the junction held 19 bases outside the gene matches. CDR3 region: CASSIDSPLSRGSLPFF. The CDR3 nucleotides are TGTGCCAGTAGTATAGATTCCCCCCTTAGCAGGGGGTCGTTACCTTTCTTT.

This chain links TRBV19 with TRBJ2-3; 10 nucleotides match TRBD2. In germline, CDR1 is LNHDA, CDR2 SQIVND (reference sequence). This CDR3 region has 16 residues. J gave up 3 bases and V 5 bases, and 8 bases lay outside the gene matches. DNA of the CDR3: TGTGCCAGTAGTCCCAAGCGGGGGGGTAGGACAGATACGCAGTATTTT. Translating gives CASSPKRGGRTDTQYF.

This clone has just one count. This chain links TRBV5-1 with TRBJ1-1; 9 bases line up with TRBD1. The V gene's germline CDR1 is SGHRS and CDR2 YFSETQ. V was pared by 2 bases and J by 3 bases, with 2 bases of the junction left unmatched. This CDR3 has 14 residues. DNA for the CDR3: TGCGCCAGCAGCTTACAGGGGGCGTACACTGAAGCTTTCTTT. It codes for CASSLQGAYTEAFF.

The chain links TRBV29-1 to TRBJ1-2, with 9 bases that match TRBD1. Germline V gene data show CDR1 as SQVTM and CDR2 as ANQGSEA. Germline trimming cut 4 bases from V and 4 bases from J; bases unmatched to any gene: 10. The CDR3 is 15 residues long. This chain's CDR3 is CSVGIGQGLSYGYTF. DNA for the CDR3: TGCAGCGTTGGAATCGGACAGGGGCTCTCCTATGGCTACACCTTC.

The J gene is TRBJ2-2, the V gene TRBV9, with D unresolved. Trimming took 0 bases from V and 0 from J, leaving 9 bases between them. This CDR3 comprises 16 residues. CDR1 and CDR2 from the germline V gene are SGDLS and YYNGEE. In DNA form, the CDR3 reads TGTGCCAGCAGCGTAGTAGTCACCTCGAACACCGGGGAGCTGTTTTTT. This sequence encodes CASSVVVTSNTGELFF.

A single count supports this clone. J is TRBJ2-5 and V is TRBV6-2 or TRBV6-3, with TRBD2 identical over 11 bases. The germline V gene encodes CDR1 MNHEY and CDR2 SVGEGT. CDR3 length: 16 residues. J gave up 5 bases and V 2 bases, and 7 bases lay outside the gene matches. CDR3 protein: CASSYGLAGGSETQYF. The CDR3 DNA reads as TGTGCCAGCAGTTACGGTCTAGCGGGGGGTTCGGAGACCCAGTACTTC.